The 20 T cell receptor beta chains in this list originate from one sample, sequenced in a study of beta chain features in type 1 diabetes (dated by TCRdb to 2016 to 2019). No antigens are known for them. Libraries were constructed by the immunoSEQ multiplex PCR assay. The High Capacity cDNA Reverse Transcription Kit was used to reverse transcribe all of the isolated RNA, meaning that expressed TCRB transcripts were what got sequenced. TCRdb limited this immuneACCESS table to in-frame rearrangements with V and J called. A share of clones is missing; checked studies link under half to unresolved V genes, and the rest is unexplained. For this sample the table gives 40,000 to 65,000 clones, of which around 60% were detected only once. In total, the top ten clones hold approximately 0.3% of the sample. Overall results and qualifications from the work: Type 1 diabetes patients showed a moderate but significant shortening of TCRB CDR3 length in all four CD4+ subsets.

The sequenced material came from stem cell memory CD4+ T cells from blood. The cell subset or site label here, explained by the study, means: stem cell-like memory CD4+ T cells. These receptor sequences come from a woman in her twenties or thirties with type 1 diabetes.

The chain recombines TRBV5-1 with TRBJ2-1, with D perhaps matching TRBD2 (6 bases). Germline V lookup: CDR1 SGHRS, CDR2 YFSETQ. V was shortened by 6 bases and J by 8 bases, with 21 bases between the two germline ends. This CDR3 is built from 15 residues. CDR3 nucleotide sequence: TGCGCCAGCAACCCCGCGCCTAGCGAGAGTGATGAGCAGTTCTTC. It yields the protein CASNPAPSESDEQFF.

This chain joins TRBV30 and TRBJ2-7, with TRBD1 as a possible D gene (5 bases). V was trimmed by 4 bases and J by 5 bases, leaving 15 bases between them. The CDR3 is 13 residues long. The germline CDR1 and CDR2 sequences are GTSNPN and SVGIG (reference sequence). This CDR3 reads CAWNFLWGHEQYF. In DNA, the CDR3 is TGTGCCTGGAATTTCTTGTGGGGCCACGAGCAGTACTTC.

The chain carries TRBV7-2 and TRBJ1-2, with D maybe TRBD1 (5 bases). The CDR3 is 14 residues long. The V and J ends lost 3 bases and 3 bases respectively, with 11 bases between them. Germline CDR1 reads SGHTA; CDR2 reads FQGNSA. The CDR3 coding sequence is TGTGCCAGCAGCTTTCAGGGAGGAGACTATGGCTACACCTTC. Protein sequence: CASSFQGGDYGYTF.

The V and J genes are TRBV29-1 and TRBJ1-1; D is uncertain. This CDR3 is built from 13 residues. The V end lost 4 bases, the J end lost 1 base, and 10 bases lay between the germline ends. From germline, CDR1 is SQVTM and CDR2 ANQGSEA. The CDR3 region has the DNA TGCAGCGTTGCAGGCCCATGGAACACTGAAGCTTTCTTT. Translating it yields CSVAGPWNTEAFF. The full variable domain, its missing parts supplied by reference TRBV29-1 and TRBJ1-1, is SAVISQKPSRDICQRGTSLTIQCQVDSQVTMMFWYRQQPGQSLTLIATANQGSEATYESGFVIDKFPISRPNLTFSTLTVSNMSPEDSSIYLCSVAGPWNTEAFFGQGTRLTVV.

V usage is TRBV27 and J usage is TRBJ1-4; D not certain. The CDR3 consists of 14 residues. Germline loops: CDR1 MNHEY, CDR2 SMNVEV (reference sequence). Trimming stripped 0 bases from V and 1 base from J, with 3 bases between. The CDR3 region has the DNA TGTGCCAGCAGTTTATCGAGAACTAATGAAAAACTGTTTTTT. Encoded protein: CASSLSRTNEKLFF.

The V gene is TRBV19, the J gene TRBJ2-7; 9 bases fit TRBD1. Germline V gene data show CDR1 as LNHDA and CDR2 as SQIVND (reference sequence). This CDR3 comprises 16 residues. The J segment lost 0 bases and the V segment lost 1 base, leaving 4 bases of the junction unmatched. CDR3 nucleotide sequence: TGTGCCAGTAGTATAGCTGGGACAGGGATCTCCTACGAGCAGTACTTC. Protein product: CASSIAGTGISYEQYF.

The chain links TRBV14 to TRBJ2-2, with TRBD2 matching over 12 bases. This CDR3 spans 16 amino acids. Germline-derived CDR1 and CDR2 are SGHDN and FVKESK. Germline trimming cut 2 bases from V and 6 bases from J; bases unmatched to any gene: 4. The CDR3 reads CASSQPRLAGAGELFF. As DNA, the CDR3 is TGTGCCAGCAGCCAACCCCGACTAGCGGGAGCCGGGGAGCTGTTTTTT. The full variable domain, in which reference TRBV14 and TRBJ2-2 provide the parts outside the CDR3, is EAGVTQFPSHSVIEKGQTVTLRCDPISGHDNLYWYRRVMGKEIKFLLHFVKESKQDESGMPNNRFLAERTGGTYSTLKVQPAELEDSGVYFCASSQPRLAGAGELFFGEGSRLTVL.

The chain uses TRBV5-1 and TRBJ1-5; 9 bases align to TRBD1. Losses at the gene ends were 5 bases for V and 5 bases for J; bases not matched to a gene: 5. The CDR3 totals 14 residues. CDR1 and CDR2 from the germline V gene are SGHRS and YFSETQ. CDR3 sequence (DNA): TGCGCCAGCAGTTCAACAGGGGGCGATCAGCCCCAGCATTTT. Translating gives CASSSTGGDQPQHF. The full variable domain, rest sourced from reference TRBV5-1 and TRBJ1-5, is KAGVTQTPRYLIKTRGQQVTLSCSPISGHRSVSWYQQTPGQGLQFLFEYFSETQRNKGNFPGRFSGRQFSNSRSEMNVSTLELGDSALYLCASSSTGGDQPQHFGDGTRLSIL.

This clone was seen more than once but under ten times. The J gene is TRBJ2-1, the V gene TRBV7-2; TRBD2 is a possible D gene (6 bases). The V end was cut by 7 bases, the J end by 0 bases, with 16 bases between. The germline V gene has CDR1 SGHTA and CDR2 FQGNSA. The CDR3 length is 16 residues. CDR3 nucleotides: TGTGCCAGCACAAGTGGGCTAGCGAGCTCCTACAATGAGCAGTTCTTC. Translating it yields CASTSGLASSYNEQFF.

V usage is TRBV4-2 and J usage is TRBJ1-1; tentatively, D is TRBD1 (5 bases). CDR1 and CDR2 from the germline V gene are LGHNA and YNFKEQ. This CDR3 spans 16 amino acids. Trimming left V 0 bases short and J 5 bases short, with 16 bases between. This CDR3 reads CASSQDNGGWETEAFF. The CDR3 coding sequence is TGTGCCAGCAGCCAAGATAACGGGGGTTGGGAGACTGAAGCTTTCTTT.

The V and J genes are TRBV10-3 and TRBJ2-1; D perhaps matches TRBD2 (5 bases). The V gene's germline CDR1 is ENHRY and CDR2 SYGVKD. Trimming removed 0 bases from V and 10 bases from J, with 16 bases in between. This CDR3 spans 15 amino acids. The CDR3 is CAISESIVQRGEQFF. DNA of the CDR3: TGTGCCATCAGTGAGTCGATAGTGCAGAGAGGGGAGCAGTTCTTC.

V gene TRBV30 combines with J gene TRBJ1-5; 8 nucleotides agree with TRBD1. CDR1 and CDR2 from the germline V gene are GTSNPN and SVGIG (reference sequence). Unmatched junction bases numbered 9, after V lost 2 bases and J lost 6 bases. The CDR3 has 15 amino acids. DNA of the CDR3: TGTGCCTGGAGTCCCGGGACAGGTAGAAGTCAGCCCCAGCATTTT. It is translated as CAWSPGTGRSQPQHF.

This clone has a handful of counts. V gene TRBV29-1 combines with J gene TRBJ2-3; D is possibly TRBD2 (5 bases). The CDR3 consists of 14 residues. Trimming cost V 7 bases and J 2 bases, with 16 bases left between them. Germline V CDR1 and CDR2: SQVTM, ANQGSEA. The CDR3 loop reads CSAPRRANTDTQYF. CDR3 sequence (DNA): TGCAGCGCCCCCCGGCGGGCTAACACAGATACGCAGTATTTT.

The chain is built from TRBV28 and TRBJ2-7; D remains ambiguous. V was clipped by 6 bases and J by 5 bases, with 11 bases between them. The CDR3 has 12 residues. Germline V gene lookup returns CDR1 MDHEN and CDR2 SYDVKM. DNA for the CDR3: TGTGCCAGCAGCCAGGATTCCGACGAGCAGTACTTC. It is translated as CASSQDSDEQYF.

The CDR3, as DNA: TGTGCCTGGAGTGTTTTGTCCGGTCAGCCCCAGCATTTT. It codes for CAWSVLSGQPQHF. The V call is TRBV30, the J call TRBJ1-5; unclear D gene. V shed 0 bases and J shed 6 bases, with 9 bases lying between them. This CDR3 contains 13 residues. The germline V gene has CDR1 GTSNPN and CDR2 SVGIG (reference sequence).

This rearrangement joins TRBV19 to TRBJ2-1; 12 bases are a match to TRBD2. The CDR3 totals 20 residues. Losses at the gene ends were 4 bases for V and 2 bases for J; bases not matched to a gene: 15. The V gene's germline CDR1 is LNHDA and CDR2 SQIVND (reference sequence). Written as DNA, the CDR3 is TGTGCCAGTAGTACCGAAAGAGGGACTAGCGGGCTTGGTGCCTACAATGAGCAGTTCTTC. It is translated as CASSTERGTSGLGAYNEQFF.

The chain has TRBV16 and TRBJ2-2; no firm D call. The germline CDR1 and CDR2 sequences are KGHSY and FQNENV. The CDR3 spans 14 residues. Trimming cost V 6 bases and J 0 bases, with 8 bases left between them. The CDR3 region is CASSPESNTGELFF. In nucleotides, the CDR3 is TGTGCCAGCAGTCCCGAGTCGAACACCGGGGAGCTGTTTTTT.

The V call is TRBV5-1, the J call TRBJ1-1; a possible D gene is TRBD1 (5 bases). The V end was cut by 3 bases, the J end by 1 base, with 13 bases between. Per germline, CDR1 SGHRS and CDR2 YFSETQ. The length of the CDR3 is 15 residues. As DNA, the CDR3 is TGCGCCAGCAGCTCAGGGATGGAAGGGAACACTGAAGCTTTCTTT. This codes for CASSSGMEGNTEAFF.

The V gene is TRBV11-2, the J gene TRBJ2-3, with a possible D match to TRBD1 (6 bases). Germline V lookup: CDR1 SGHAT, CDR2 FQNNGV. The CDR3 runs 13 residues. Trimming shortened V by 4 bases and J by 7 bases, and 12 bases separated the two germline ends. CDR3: CASSSRTANTQYF. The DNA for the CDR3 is TGTGCCAGCAGCTCCCGGACAGCAAATACGCAGTATTTT. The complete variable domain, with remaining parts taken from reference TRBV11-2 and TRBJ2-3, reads EAGVAQSPRYKIIEKRQSVAFWCNPISGHATLYWYQQILGQGPKLLIQFQNNGVVDDSQLPKDRFSAERLKGVDSTLKIQPAKLEDSAVYLCASSSRTANTQYFGPGTRLTVL.

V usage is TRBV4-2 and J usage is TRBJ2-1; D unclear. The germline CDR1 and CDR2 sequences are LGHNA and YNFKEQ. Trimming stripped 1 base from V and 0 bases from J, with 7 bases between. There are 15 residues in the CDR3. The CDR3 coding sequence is TGTGCCAGCAGCCAAGCCTCAGGCTCCTACAATGAGCAGTTCTTC. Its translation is CASSQASGSYNEQFF.